This T cell receptor (beta chain) was profiled in a study of cytomegalovirus exposure and HLA in healthy donors. V lost 5 bases and J 2 bases, leaving 12 bases between the germline ends. Germline V CDR1 and CDR2: MNHEY, SVGAGI. This CDR3 has 14 amino acids. PCR primers comprised 60 Vbeta and 13 Jbeta primers. Repertoires were generated with immunoSEQ multiplex PCR, while TCRdb's copy carries only in-frame clones and drops some. Found here are about 200,000 clones, 70% to 85% of them singletons; the top ten hold approximately 1.5%. Sequencing was performed on PBMCs. This TCR was sampled from a man aged 50-59 years in good health and CMV-seronegative. The chain links TRBV6-5 to TRBJ1-1; D gene unclear. CDR3 region: CASSTRTGNTEAFF. In DNA form, the CDR3 reads TGTGCCAGCAGTACACGGACGGGAAACACTGAAGCTTTCTTT.